A selection of T cell receptor beta chains follows, all from one sample in a study of early T cells in non-severe SARS-CoV-2 infection. TCRdb called the 5' RACE reads again in MiXCR, with one record for every CDR3 protein. This sample has tens of thousands of distinct CDR3 sequences, with over 8% found just once. The sample here was whole blood, taken at baseline. The receptors derive from an adult who was a healthcare worker with PCR-confirmed SARS-CoV-2 infection or an uninfected control (not recorded which). The CDR3 runs from the conserved cysteine through the conserved F or W. A D gene is named only where the DNA matches it firmly. Where a row states a size, it is once, few, many or the class of an expanded clone; other rows omit it.

TRBD1 | many | TRBJ1-1 | TRBV15 | CATSRDPDRGQGTEAFF | TGTGCCACCAGCAGAGATCCGGACAGGGGGCAGGGCACTGAAGCTTTCTTT
NA | few | TRBJ2-1 | TRBV6-2/TRBV6-3 | CASSFEIYNEQFF | TGTGCCAGCAGCTTCGAAATCTACAATGAGCAGTTCTTC
TRBD2 | NA | TRBJ2-5 | TRBV20-1 | CSESGRTKETQYF | TGCAGCGAGAGCGGGAGGACCAAAGAGACCCAGTACTTC
TRBD1 | NA | TRBJ1-4 | TRBV28 | CASSSQGVKEKLFF | TGTGCCAGCAGTTCGCAGGGGGTAAAGGAAAAACTGTTTTTT
TRBD2 | NA | TRBJ2-1 | TRBV18 | CASSPASGKNNEQFF | TGTGCCAGCTCACCTGCTAGCGGGAAGAACAATGAGCAGTTCTTC
NA | NA | TRBJ1-2 | TRBV10-3 | CAIRRQDGGYTF | TGTGCCATCAGAAGACAGGACGGAGGCTACACCTTC
TRBD1 | few | TRBJ2-5 | TRBV10-3 | CATNGQTGGLETQYF | TGTGCCACAAACGGACAGACAGGGGGCTTGGAGACCCAGTACTTC
NA | many | TRBJ2-5 | TRBV19 | CASSISRLETQYF | TGTGCCAGTAGTATAAGCAGGTTAGAGACCCAGTACTTC
TRBD2 | many | TRBJ2-1 | TRBV7-3 | CASSPGVAGDYEQFF | TGTGCCAGCAGCCCTGGAGTAGCGGGAGATTATGAGCAGTTCTTC
NA | NA | TRBJ2-5 | TRBV10-3 | CAISDKSSAQETQYF | TGTGCCATCAGTGACAAATCTAGCGCACAAGAGACCCAGTACTTC
NA | few | TRBJ2-1 | TRBV12-3/TRBV12-4 | CASSFVTGEQFF | TGTGCCAGCAGTTTCGTCACTGGCGAGCAGTTCTTC
NA | many | TRBJ2-7 | TRBV12-3/TRBV12-4 | CASSSHRASYEQYF | TGTGCCAGCAGTTCCCACAGGGCATCCTACGAGCAGTACTTC
NA | NA | TRBJ1-4 | TRBV5-1 | CASSGDGRTNEKLFF | TGCGCCAGCAGCGGAGACGGACGAACTAATGAAAAACTGTTTTTT
TRBD1 | many | TRBJ1-2 | TRBV13 | CASSLGRDRGYGYTF | TGTGCCAGCAGCTTAGGCCGGGACAGGGGCTATGGCTACACCTTC
NA | many | TRBJ1-5 | TRBV24-1 | CATSVSSSNQPQHF | TGTGCCACCAGTGTAAGTTCTAGCAATCAGCCCCAGCATTTT
NA | NA | TRBJ2-1 | TRBV28 | CASSLVGFSYNEQFF | TGTGCCAGCAGTTTAGTGGGCTTCTCCTACAATGAGCAGTTCTTC
NA | few | TRBJ2-1 | TRBV5-1 | CASSEQGLGSYNEQFF | TGCGCCAGCAGCGAACAGGGATTAGGCTCCTACAATGAGCAGTTCTTC
TRBD1 | few | TRBJ1-3 | TRBV6-6 | CASLRGTGAGSGNTIYF | TGTGCCAGCCTGCGGGGGACAGGGGCCGGCTCTGGAAACACCATATATTTT
NA | NA | TRBJ2-1 | TRBV9 | CASSGKGGRSSYNEQFF | TGTGCCAGCAGCGGAAAAGGCGGGCGGAGCTCCTACAATGAGCAGTTCTTC
NA | many | TRBJ2-7 | TRBV18 | CASSPPGRPSSEQYF | TGTGCCAGCTCACCACCGGGTAGGCCCTCTTCCGAGCAGTACTTC
TRBD2 | few | TRBJ2-1 | TRBV7-3 | CASSSLAGGEQFF | TGTGCCAGCAGCTCCCTAGCGGGAGGCGAGCAGTTCTTC
NA | NA | TRBJ1-5 | TRBV29-1 | CSVYLGANQPQHF | TGCAGCGTTTACTTGGGTGCCAATCAGCCCCAGCATTTT
NA | many | TRBJ2-1 | TRBV12-3/TRBV12-4 | CASSWVGGSGNEQFF | TGTGCCAGCAGTTGGGTCGGAGGGAGTGGTAATGAGCAGTTCTTC
NA | many | TRBJ1-2 | TRBV12-3/TRBV12-4 | CASSLVWDGYGYTF | TGTGCCAGCAGTTTGGTATGGGATGGCTATGGCTACACCTTC
NA | many | TRBJ2-2 | TRBV14 | CASSQRTWELFF | TGTGCCAGCAGCCAAAGGACCTGGGAGCTGTTTTTT
TRBD2 | many | TRBJ2-1 | TRBV12-3/TRBV12-4 | CASSLLAGSGHEQFF | TGTGCCAGCAGTTTACTAGCGGGGTCCGGGCATGAGCAGTTCTTC
NA | many | TRBJ2-2 | TRBV14 | CASSQYTGELFF | TGTGCCAGCAGCCAGTACACCGGGGAGCTGTTTTTT
TRBD1 | few | TRBJ2-1 | TRBV9 | CASSFGTGGTLNEQFF | TGTGCCAGCAGCTTTGGGACAGGGGGCACACTCAATGAGCAGTTCTTC
NA | many | TRBJ2-7 | TRBV6-5 | CASSRQGGSYEQYF | TGTGCCAGCAGCCGACAGGGAGGCTCCTACGAGCAGTACTTC
NA | NA | TRBJ2-1 | TRBV4-3 | CASSPVLSGSSYNEQFF | TGCGCCAGCAGCCCCGTACTTAGCGGCAGCTCCTACAATGAGCAGTTCTTC
TRBD2 | NA | TRBJ2-5 | TRBV6-2/TRBV6-3 | CATLLAGEETQYF | TGTGCCACCTTGCTAGCGGGAGAAGAGACCCAGTACTTC
NA | many | TRBJ1-2 | TRBV28 | CASSLYSQTVSYGYTF | TGTGCCAGCAGTTTATATTCCCAGACCGTCAGCTATGGCTACACCTTC
NA | many | TRBJ2-5 | TRBV6-2/TRBV6-3 | CASSYSSPQETQYF | TGTGCCAGCAGTTACTCGTCCCCTCAGGAGACCCAGTACTTC
NA | NA | TRBJ2-7 | TRBV10-3 | CAISESSRGAYEQYF | TGTGCCATCAGTGAATCATCCCGAGGCGCCTACGAGCAGTACTTC
TRBD2 | NA | TRBJ2-3 | TRBV28 | CASSEGSGRDTQYF | TGTGCCAGCAGCGAAGGGAGCGGGAGGGATACGCAGTATTTT
NA | NA | TRBJ1-3 | TRBV18 | CASSPPNGHSSGNTIYF | TGTGCCAGCTCACCACCTAATGGACACAGCTCTGGAAACACCATATATTTT
TRBD2 | few | TRBJ2-1 | TRBV9 | CASSVLAGSPSYNEQFF | TGTGCCAGCAGCGTATTAGCGGGGTCCCCCTCTTACAATGAGCAGTTCTTC